This note documents a single TCR beta chain sequence. This clonotype has ten or more counts. Its recognized antigen is unknown. Base qualities were left out, and no much larger clone turns up one base away. The donors were around 39 Caucasian individuals from Russia, aged roughly 6 to 90 years, who were systemically healthy. Around 10 milliliters of peripheral blood were collected from each donor into EDTA-treated Vacutainer tubes. Ficoll-Paque density-gradient centrifugation was used to isolate PBMCs, with at least 7 million obtained per sample. Trizol reagent was used to extract total RNA from PBMCs, with at least 6 micrograms per sample. For every donor, an aliquot of PBMCs went through flow cytometry to measure the percentages of naive CD45RAhigh/CD27high T cells. The CDR3 goes from the cysteine to the phenylalanine over 14 residues. Of all the DNA, just the CDR3 is kept, 42 bases in frame from base 1. The trim is 1 base for V and 6 bases for J, with a gap of 10 bases between the germline ends.

Libraries were prepared through 5' RACE. TCRdb records Illumina HiSeq 2500 as the sequencer. A second PCR of 7 to 11 cycles was performed with a sample-barcoded 5' primer and a J-beta primer mix. A unique molecular identifier was introduced onto each TCR beta cDNA molecule by a template-switch 5' adaptor carrying 12 random nucleotides. Each sample yielded at least 2.5 million CDR3-containing paired-end reads. All of the RNA was converted into first-strand cDNA using the Mint cDNA synthesis kit, with a TRBC-specific oligonucleotide serving as the primer. After uracil-DNA glycosylase treatment, a first 18-cycle PCR used universal primers M1SS and BC2_uni_R on all cDNA. On the study's bioinformatics: Normalization of each sample was performed by random selection of 1 million high-quality reads, each carrying a distinct molecular identifier. Instead of being binned into consensus sequences, reads that shared molecular identifiers were thrown out. CDR3 identification, clonotype clustering and error correction used MiTCR with a Q25 quality threshold and the strictest error-elimination algorithm. A nonparametric unseen species model using Euler transformation provided a lower-bound estimate of total TCR beta diversity. TCRdb redid the processing of the public reads, applying fastp at Q25 and MiXCR, and retained in-frame beta chains. Each entry is one CDR3 protein sequence, shown with its most common DNA and genes. The V and J calls here are based on TCRdb, not the publication. Across this sample there are 800,000 to 950,000 distinct CDR3 sequences, with around 29% seen only once. Roughly a tenth of the sample lies in the top ten.

This specimen comes from a study of blood T cells in healthy people across ages (dated by TCRdb to about 2015). About the investigation overall: In model experiments, roughly one uniquely barcoded TCR beta cDNA molecule per two T cells was captured by template switching. To track age-related changes in TCR beta repertoire diversity, the study relied on deep sequencing normalized with unique cDNA molecular identifiers. Donors were grouped into four age groups: young (average 16 years), middle-aged (39), aged (around 60) and long-lived (approximately 75). Two additional independent replicas of 1 million unique cDNA reads from the same blood draw were analyzed for two donors (one aged 18 to 30 and one aged 80 or older). Summary of the overall study and its limitations: Compared with the aged group, the long-lived group had more naive CD4+ T cells, fewer expanded clones and increased TCR diversity, suggesting age selection. Because the CMV infection status of the donors was unknown, age-related changes in expanded clonotypes may potentially have been confounded. Observed TCR beta diversity per million T cells fell roughly linearly with age, and a significant reduction was already apparent by age about 36. Estimates of total diversity from one million sequenced T cells were regarded as lower bounds and underestimates. A strong correlation was found between observed TCR beta diversity and the percentage of naive T cells measured by flow cytometry. Bulk unsorted PBMC profiling prevented conclusive comparison of naive and antigen-experienced compartments.

Another study also made use of these data, one on T cells of mothers and their children. Per the second study: The donors were nine systemically healthy Caucasian individuals, made up of three mothers and their six children. cDNA synthesis consumed the entire amount of extracted RNA, loaded at around 1.5 ug RNA in each 15 ul reaction. In the second PCR, the M1S primer introduced both the sample barcodes and 2-4 random nucleotides. Each mother yielded over 9 million TCR beta CDR3 reads and each child 2.5 million to 3 million reads. Thymic selection shapes the output of TCR recombination in a similar way in related and unrelated pairs, and inherited differences have a minor effect. Normalized repertoire overlap in related mother-child pairs was always slightly higher than in unrelated mother-child pairs, but the difference was never significant. Persistent microchimeric T cell clones were not detected, at a sensitivity of about 100 clones per million clonotypes. Deep NGS was used in the study to compare the TCR beta repertoires of mothers and children and to look for features that separate related mother-child pairs from unrelated individuals. The mean age was roughly 44 +/- 4 years for the mothers and about 10 +/- 4 years for the children. Libraries were sequenced on Illumina HiSeq 2000 with 100+100 nt paired-end reads after adapter ligation with NEBNext reagents. To prevent cross-contamination, the mother and child libraries were prepared a month apart and were sequenced in separate runs. For each donor, somewhere between roughly 450,000 and 2,100,000 distinct TCR beta clonotypes were identified. Naive TCR beta clonotypes were estimated from low-frequency clonotypes matched to each donor's FACS-determined naive share, without sorting.

This chain joins TRBV12-3 or TRBV12-4 to TRBJ2-1; no D gene is confidently identified. The sequence was obtained from a woman between 35 and 50 years old in good health. Source material: blood. CDR3 loop: CASSLGGQSNEQFF. DNA sequence: TGTGCCAGCAGTTTAGGGGGTCAGAGCAATGAGCAGTTCTTC.